This T cell receptor (beta chain) was profiled in a study of blood T cell repertoires in COVID-19. Seattle participants joined during active infection and were tracked over time. In the authors' methods: Amplification of reference gene primers provided the estimated nucleated cell counts. The assay was immunoSEQ multiplex PCR, and TCRdb's table has in-frame clones only and misses some. V and J calls and clone size come straight from that table; D and trimming were deduced from the DNA. The top ten clones hold roughly 1.5% of a sample with 250,000 to 350,000 clones, about 88% of them seen once. The trim removed 5 bases at V and 3 bases at J, leaving 3 bases unmatched. The CDR3 is made up of 13 amino acids.

Sequenced sample: peripheral blood. The rearrangement uses TRBV12-3 or TRBV12-4 and TRBJ1-2, with 7 bases fitting TRBD1. This receptor was obtained from a human donor with COVID-19, enrolled during active disease. The donor label of this sample is uncertain. This chain's CDR3 is CASSPGTDYGYTF. CDR3 coding DNA: TGTGCCAGCAGTCCTGGGACAGACTATGGCTACACCTTC.